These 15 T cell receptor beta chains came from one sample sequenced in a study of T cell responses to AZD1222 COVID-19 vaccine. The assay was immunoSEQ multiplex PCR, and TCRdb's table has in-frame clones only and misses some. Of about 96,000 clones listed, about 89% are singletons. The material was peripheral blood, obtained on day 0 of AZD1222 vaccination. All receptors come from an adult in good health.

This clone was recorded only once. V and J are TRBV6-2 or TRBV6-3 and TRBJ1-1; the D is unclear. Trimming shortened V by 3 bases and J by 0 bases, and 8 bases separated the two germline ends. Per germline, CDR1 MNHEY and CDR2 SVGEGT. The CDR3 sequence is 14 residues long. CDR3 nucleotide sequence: TGTGCCAGCAGTTATCCTCAGATGAACACTGAAGCTTTCTTT. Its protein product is CASSYPQMNTEAFF.

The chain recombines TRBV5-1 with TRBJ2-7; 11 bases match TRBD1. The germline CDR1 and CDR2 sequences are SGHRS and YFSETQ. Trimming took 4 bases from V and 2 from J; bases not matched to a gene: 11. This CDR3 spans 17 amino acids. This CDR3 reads CASSLGDPGQGAYEQYF. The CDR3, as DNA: TGCGCCAGCAGCCTAGGGGACCCGGGACAGGGGGCCTACGAGCAGTACTTC.

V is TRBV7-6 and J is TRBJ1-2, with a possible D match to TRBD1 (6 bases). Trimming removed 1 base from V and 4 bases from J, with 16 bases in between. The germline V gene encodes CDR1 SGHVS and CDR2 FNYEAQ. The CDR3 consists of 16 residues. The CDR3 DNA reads TGTGCCAGCAGCTTAGATTCCGGACAGTCCTTCTATGGCTACACCTTC. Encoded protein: CASSLDSGQSFYGYTF.

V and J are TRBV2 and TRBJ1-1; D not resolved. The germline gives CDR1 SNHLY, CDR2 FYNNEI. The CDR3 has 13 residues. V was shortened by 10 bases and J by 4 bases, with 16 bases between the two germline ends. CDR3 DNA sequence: TGTGCCACATCCTTTGCTCCGGTCACTGAAGCTTTCTTT. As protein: CATSFAPVTEAFF. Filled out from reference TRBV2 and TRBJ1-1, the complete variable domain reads EPEVTQTPSHQVTQMGQEVILRCVPISNHLYFYWYRQILGQKVEFLVSFYNNEISEKSEIFDDQFSVERPDGSNFTLKIRSTKLEDSAMYFCATSFAPVTEAFFGQGTRLTVV.

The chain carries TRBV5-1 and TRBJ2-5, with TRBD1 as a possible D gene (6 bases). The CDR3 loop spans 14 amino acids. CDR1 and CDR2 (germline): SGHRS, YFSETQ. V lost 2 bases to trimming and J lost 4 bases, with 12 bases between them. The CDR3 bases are TGCGCCAGCAGCTTACAGGGTCCGGGAGAGACCCAGTACTTC. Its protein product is CASSLQGPGETQYF.

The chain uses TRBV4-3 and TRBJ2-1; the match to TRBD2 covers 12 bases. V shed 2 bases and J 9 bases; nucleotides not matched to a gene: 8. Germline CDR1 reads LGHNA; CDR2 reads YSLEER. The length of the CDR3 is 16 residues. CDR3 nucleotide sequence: TGCGCCAGCAGCCAACAGACTAGCGGGGGATCCGCTGAGCAGTTCTTC. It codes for CASSQQTSGGSAEQFF.

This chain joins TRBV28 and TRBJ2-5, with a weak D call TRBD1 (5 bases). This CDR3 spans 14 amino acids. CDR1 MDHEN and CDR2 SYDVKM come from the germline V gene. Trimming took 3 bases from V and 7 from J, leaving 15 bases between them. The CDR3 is CASSLAGPQGTQYF. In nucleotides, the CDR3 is TGTGCCAGCAGTTTGGCCGGACCCCAGGGGACCCAGTACTTC. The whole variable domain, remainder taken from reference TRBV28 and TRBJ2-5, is DVKVTQSSRYLVKRTGEKVFLECVQDMDHENMFWYRQDPGLGLRLIYFSYDVKMKEKGDIPEGYSVSREKKERFSLILESASTNQTSMYLCASSLAGPQGTQYFGPGTRLLVL.

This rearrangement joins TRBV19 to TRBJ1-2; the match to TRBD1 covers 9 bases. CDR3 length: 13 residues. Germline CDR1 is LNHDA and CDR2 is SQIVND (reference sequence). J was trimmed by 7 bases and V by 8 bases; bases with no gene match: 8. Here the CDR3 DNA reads TGTGCCAGTGGGGACAGGGAGGTTCGTGGCTACACCTTC. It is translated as CASGDREVRGYTF.

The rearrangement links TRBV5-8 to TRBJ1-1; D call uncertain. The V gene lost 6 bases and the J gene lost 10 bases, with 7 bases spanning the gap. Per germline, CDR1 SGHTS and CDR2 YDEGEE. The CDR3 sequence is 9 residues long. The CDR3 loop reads CASNPLAFF. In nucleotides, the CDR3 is TGTGCCAGCAACCCTTTAGCTTTCTTT.

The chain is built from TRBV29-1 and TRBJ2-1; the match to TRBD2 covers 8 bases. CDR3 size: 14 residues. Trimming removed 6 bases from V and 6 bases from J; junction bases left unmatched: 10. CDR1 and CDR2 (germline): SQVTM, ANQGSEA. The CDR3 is CSVVNAGGGNEQFF. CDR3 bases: TGCAGCGTCGTGAACGCGGGGGGAGGCAATGAGCAGTTCTTC.

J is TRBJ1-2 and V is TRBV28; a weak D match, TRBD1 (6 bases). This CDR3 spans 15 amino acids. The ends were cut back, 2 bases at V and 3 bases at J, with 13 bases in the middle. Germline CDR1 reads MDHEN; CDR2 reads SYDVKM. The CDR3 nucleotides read TGTGCCAGCAGTTTAGGTCGGGGGCTGGACTATGGCTACACCTTC. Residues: CASSLGRGLDYGYTF.

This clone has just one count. For the CDR3, the DNA is TGTGCCAGCAGCCAAGATGCAACTAGCGGGGGTTTCCCCTACTACGAGCAGTACTTC. Its protein product is CASSQDATSGGFPYYEQYF. This rearrangement joins TRBV14 to TRBJ2-7; TRBD2 matches 11 bases. Germline V gene sequence: CDR1 SGHDN, CDR2 FVKESK. Germline trimming cut 0 bases from V and 3 bases from J; bases unmatched to any gene: 13. The CDR3 has 19 residues.

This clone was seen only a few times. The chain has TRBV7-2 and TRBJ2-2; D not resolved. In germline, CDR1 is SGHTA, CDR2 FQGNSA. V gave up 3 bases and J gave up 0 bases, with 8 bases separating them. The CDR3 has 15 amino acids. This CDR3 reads CASSLGFPNTGELFF. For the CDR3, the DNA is TGTGCCAGCAGCTTGGGATTCCCGAACACCGGGGAGCTGTTTTTT.

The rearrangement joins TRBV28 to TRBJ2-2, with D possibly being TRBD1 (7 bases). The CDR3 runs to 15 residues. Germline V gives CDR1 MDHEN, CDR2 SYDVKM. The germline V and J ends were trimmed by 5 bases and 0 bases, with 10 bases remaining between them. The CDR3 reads CASSQGGSNTGELFF. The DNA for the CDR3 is TGTGCCAGCAGTCAGGGGGGCTCGAACACCGGGGAGCTGTTTTTT.

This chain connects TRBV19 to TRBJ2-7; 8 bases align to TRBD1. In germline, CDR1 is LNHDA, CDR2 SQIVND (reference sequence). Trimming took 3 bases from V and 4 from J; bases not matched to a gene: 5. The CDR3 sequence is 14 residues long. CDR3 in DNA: TGTGCCAGTAGTATGGGGACAGGTAAATACGAGCAGTACTTC. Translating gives CASSMGTGKYEQYF.